This T cell receptor beta chain comes out of a study of control samples from healthy donors and cancer patients. Measured with immunoSEQ multiplex PCR; TCRdb has only the in-frame clones, and not every one. The sample lists 390,000 or so clones; more than 80% were seen once. Trimming took off 0 bases at V and 6 bases at J, with 15 bases between the two ends. Germline CDR1 is SGDLS and CDR2 is YYNGEE. There are 16 residues in the CDR3. V usage is TRBV9 and J usage is TRBJ1-4, with TRBD1 as a possible D gene (6 bases). The TCR was taken from a man between 40 and 49 years old with head and neck cancer. The specimen sequenced was PBMCs. The CDR3 sequence: CASSVAVRGADEKLFF. CDR3 coding DNA: TGTGCCAGCAGCGTAGCTGTAAGGGGGGCAGATGAAAAACTGTTTTTT.